The rows below give T cell receptor beta chains drawn from one sample of a study of shared clonotypes between healthy human individuals. Profiling relied on immunoSEQ multiplex PCR, and the TCRdb table lists in-frame clones only, not all of them. The repertoire holds around 690,000 clones, 90% seen once, with around a third in the top ten. Sequenced sample: memory CD8+ T cells from PBMCs. Receptor source: a man aged 18-30 years in good health. Some clones in this sample may be carry-over from other donors' samples. CDR3s include the opening cysteine and the closing phenylalanine or tryptophan. The order of the fields is D gene, J gene, CDR3 length, V gene, clone size, CDR3 protein, CDR3 DNA. The D gene is left open where the match is weak. Size tells how often a clone was seen (once, few, many) or the class of an expanded clone, and some rows leave it out.

>NA|TRBJ2-6|18|TRBV9|NA
CASSLSGAGNSGANVLTF
TGTGCCAGCAGCCTATCAGGGGCGGGGAACTCTGGGGCCAACGTCCTGACTTTC
>NA|TRBJ1-3|15|TRBV6-1|NA
CASSEGTYSGNTIYF
TGTGCCAGCAGTGAGGGCACTTACTCTGGAAACACCATATATTTT
>NA|TRBJ1-2|13|TRBV11-2|NA
CASSFGGDYGYTF
TGTGCCAGCAGCTTCGGGGGGGACTATGGCTACACCTTC
>NA|TRBJ1-1|12|TRBV28|NA
CASSLRRTEAFF
TGTGCCAGCAGTTTAAGACGGACTGAAGCTTTCTTT
>NA|TRBJ2-7|15|TRBV4-2|NA
CASSQEVAEPYEQYF
TGTGCCAGCAGCCAAGAGGTAGCGGAACCCTACGAGCAGTACTTC
>NA|TRBJ2-2|13|TRBV29-1|once
CSVVGSPTGELFF
TGCAGCGTTGTAGGCTCACCCACCGGGGAGCTGTTTTTT
>NA|TRBJ2-7|12|TRBV19|NA
CASSEVGNEQYF
TGTGCCAGTAGTGAAGTTGGCAACGAGCAGTACTTC
>TRBD1|TRBJ2-7|17|TRBV19|once
CASSILIIAGGLHEQYF
TGTGCCAGTAGTATTTTAATCATCGCAGGGGGTCTCCACGAGCAGTACTTC
>NA|TRBJ2-2|11|TRBV29-1|NA
CSVDRTGELFF
TGCAGCGTTGACAGGACCGGGGAGCTGTTTTTT
>TRBD2|TRBJ2-1|16|TRBV4-1|once
CASSQGASGPYNEQFF
TGCGCCAGCAGCCAAGGGGCTAGCGGGCCTTACAATGAGCAGTTCTTC
>NA|TRBJ2-7|18|TRBV7-2|NA
CASSSRDSPNPSTVEQYF
TGTGCCAGCAGCTCCCGGGACTCGCCCAATCCCTCCACGGTCGAGCAGTACTTC
>NA|TRBJ1-1|16|TRBV4-1|NA
CASSQDWTDLGTEAFF
TGCGCCAGCAGCCAAGATTGGACAGATTTGGGCACTGAAGCTTTCTTT